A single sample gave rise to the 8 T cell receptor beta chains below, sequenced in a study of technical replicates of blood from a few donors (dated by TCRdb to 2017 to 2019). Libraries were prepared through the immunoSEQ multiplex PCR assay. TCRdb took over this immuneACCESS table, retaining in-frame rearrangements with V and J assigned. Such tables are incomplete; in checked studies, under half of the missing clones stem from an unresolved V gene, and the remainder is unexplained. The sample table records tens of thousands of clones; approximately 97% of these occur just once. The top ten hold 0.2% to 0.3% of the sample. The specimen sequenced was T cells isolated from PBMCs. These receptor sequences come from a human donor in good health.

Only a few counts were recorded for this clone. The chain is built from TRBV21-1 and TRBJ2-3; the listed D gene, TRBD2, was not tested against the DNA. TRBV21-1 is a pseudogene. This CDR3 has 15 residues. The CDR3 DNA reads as TGTGCCAGCGGAAAACTAGCGGGACTCACAGATACGCAGTATTTT. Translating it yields CASGKLAGLTDTQYF.

CDR3 residues: CASSLVGGGGNQPQHF. CDR3 DNA sequence: TGTGCCAGCAGCTTAGTGGGCGGGGGGGGCAATCAGCCCCAGCATTTT. The chain couples TRBV7-2 to TRBJ1-5; a possible D gene is TRBD1 (5 bases). The V gene's germline CDR1 is SGHTA and CDR2 FQGNSA. This CDR3 is 16 amino acids long. Trimming took 1 base from V and 2 from J, leaving 12 bases between them.

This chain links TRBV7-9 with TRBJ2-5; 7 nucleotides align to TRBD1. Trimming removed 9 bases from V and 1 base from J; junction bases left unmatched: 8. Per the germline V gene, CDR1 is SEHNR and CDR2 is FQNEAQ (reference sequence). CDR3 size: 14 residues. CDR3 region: CASLEGAPQETQYF. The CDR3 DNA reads TGTGCCAGTCTAGAGGGGGCGCCCCAAGAGACCCAGTACTTC.

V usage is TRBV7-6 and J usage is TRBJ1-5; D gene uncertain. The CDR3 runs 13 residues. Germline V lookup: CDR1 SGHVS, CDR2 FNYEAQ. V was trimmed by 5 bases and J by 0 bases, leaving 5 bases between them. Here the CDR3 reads CASSLNSNQPQHF. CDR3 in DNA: TGTGCCAGCAGCCTTAATAGCAATCAGCCCCAGCATTTT.

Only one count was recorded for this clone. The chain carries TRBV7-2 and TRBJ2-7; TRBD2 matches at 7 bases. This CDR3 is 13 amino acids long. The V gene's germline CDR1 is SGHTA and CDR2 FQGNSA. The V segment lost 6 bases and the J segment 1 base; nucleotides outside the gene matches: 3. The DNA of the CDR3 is TGTGCCAGCAGGATTAGCGGGTCCTACGAGCAGTACTTC. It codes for CASRISGSYEQYF.

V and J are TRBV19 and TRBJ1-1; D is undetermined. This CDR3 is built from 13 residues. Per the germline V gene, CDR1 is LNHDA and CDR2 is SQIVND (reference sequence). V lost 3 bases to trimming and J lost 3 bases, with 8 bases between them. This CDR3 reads CASSITSDTEAFF. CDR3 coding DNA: TGTGCCAGTAGTATTACCAGCGACACTGAAGCTTTCTTT.

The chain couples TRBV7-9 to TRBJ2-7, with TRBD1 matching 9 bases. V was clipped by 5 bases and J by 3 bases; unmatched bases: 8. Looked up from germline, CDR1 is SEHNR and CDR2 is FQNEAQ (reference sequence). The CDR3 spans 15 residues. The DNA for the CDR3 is TGTGCCAGCAGCCCCCGGGACAGGGTTTACTACGAGCAGTACTTC. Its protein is CASSPRDRVYYEQYF.

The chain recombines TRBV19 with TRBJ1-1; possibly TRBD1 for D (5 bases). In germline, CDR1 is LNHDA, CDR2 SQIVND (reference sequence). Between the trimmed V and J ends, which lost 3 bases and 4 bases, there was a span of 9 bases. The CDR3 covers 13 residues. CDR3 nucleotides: TGTGCCAGTAGTATCAATAGGGGCACTGAAGCTTTCTTT. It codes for CASSINRGTEAFF.